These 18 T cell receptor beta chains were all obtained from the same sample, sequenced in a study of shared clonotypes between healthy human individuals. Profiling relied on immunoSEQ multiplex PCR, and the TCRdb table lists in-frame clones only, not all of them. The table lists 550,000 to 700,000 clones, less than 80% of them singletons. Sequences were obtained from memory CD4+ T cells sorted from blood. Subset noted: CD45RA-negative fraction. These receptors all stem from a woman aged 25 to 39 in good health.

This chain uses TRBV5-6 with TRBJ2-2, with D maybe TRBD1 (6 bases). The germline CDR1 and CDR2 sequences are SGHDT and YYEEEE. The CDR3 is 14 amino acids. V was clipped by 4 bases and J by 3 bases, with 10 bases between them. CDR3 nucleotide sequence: TGTGCCAGCAGCGCCAGGGGTTACACCGGGGAGCTGTTTTTT. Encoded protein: CASSARGYTGELFF. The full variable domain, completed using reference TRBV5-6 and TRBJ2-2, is DAGVTQSPTHLIKTRGQQVTLRCSPKSGHDTVSWYQQALGQGPQFIFQYYEEEERQRGNFPDRFSGHQFPNYSSELNVNALLLGDSALYLCASSARGYTGELFFGEGSRLTVL.

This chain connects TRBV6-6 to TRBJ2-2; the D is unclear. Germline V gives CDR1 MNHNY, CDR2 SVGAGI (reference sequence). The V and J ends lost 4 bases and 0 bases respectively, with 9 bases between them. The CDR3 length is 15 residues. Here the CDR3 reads CASSSRHANTGELFF. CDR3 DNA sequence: TGTGCCAGCAGTTCTAGACACGCGAACACCGGGGAGCTGTTTTTT.

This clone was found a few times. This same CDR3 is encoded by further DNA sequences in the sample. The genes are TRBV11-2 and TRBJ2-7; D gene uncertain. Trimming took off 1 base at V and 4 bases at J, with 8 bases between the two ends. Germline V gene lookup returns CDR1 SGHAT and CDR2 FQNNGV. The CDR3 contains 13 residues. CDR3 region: CASSLVLVYEQYF. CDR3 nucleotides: TGTGCCAGCAGCTTAGTCCTAGTGTACGAGCAGTACTTC.

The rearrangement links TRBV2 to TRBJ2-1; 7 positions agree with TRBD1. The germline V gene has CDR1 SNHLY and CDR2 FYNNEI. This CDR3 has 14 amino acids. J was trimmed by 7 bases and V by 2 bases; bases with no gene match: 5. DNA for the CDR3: TGTGCCAGCAGTGAACAAGGGACAGCTAATGAGCAGTTCTTC. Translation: CASSEQGTANEQFF.

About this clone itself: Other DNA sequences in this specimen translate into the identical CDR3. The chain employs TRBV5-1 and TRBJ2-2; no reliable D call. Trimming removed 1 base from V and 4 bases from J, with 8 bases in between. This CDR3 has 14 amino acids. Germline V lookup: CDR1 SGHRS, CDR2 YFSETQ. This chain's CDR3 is CASSLLASTGELFF. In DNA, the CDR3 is TGCGCCAGCAGCTTGCTGGCTAGCACCGGGGAGCTGTTTTTT.

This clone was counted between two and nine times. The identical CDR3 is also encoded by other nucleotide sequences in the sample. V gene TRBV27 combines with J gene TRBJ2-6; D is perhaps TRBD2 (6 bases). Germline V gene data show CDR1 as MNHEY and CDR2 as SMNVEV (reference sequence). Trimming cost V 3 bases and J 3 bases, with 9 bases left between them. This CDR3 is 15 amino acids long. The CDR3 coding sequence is TGTGCCAGCAGTTTTTGGGGGGTTGGGGCCAACGTCCTGACTTTC. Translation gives CASSFWGVGANVLTF.

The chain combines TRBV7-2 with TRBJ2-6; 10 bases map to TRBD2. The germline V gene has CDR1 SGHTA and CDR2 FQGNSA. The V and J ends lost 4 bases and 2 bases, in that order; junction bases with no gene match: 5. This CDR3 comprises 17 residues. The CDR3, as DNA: TGTGCCAGCAGCTCTAGTGGGACTAGCGCTGGGGCCAACGTCCTGACTTTC. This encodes CASSSSGTSAGANVLTF.

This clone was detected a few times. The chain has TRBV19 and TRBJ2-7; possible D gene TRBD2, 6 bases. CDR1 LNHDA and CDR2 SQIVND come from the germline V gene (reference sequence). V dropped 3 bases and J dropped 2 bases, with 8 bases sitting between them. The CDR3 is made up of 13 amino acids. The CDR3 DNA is TGTGCCAGTAGTATCCCGGGGGCCTACGAGCAGTACTTC. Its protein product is CASSIPGAYEQYF.

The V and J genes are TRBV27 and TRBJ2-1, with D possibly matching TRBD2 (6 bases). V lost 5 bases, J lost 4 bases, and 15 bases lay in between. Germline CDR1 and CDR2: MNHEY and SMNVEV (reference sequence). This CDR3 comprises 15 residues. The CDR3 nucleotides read TGTGCCAGCAGTCTGAGGGTAGCGGTATACAATGAGCAGTTCTTC. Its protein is CASSLRVAVYNEQFF.

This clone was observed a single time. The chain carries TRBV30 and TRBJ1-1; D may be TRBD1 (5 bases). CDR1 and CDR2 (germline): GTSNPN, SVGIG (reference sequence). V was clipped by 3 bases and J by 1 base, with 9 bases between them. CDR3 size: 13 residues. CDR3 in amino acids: CAWRGTANTEAFF. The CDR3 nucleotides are TGTGCCTGGAGAGGGACGGCGAACACTGAAGCTTTCTTT.

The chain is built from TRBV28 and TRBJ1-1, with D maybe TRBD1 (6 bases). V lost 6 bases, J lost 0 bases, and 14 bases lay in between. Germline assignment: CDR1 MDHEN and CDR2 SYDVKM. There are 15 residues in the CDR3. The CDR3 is CASRRAQGLNTEAFF. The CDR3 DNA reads TGTGCCAGCAGGCGGGCACAGGGCCTGAACACTGAAGCTTTCTTT.

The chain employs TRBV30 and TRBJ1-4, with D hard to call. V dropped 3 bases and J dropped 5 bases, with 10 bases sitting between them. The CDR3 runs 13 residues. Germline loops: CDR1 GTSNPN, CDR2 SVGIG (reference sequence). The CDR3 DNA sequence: TGTGCCTGGAGCAAGGGATGGAATGAAAAACTGTTTTTT. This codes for CAWSKGWNEKLFF.

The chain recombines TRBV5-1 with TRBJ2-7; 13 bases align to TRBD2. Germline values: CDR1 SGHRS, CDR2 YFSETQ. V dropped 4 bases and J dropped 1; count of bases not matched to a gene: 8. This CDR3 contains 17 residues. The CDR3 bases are TGCGCCAGCAGCAAGGGGACTAGCGGGATGGGGTCCTACGAGCAGTACTTC. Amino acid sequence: CASSKGTSGMGSYEQYF.

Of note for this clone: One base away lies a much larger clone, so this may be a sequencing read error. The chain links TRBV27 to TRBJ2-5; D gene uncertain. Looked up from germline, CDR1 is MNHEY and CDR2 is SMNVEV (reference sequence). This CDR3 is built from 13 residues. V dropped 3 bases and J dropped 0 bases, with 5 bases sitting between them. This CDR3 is CASSFTYQETQYF. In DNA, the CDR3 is TGTGCCAGCAGTTTCACGTACCAAGAGACCCAGTACTTC.

CDR3 sequence (DNA): TGTGCCAGCAGTTATTCTCTAGACAGGGGAGGTGGCTACACCTTC. This gives the protein CASSYSLDRGGGYTF. The rearrangement uses TRBV6-6 and TRBJ1-2; TRBD1 matches at 8 bases. The CDR3 runs 15 residues. The V gene end was trimmed by 3 bases and the J gene end by 7 bases; junction bases not matched to a gene: 10. Germline V gene lookup returns CDR1 MNHNY and CDR2 SVGAGI (reference sequence).

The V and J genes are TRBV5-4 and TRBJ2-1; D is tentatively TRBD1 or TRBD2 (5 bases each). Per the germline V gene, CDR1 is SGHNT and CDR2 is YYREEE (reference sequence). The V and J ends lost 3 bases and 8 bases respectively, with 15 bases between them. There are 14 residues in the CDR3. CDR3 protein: CASSSPGMGDEQFF. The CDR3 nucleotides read TGTGCCAGCAGCTCCCCGGGGATGGGGGATGAGCAGTTCTTC.

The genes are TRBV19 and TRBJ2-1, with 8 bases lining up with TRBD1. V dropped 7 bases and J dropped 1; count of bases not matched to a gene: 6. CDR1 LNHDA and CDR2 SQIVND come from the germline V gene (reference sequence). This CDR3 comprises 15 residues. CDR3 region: CASISGQGSYNEQFF. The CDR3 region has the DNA TGTGCCAGTATAAGCGGACAGGGATCCTACAATGAGCAGTTCTTC.

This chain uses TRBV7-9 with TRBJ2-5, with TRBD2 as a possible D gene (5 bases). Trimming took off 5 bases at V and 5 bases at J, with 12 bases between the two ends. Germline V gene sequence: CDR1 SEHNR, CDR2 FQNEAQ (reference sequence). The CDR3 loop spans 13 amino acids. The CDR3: CASSPGNPETQYF. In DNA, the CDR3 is TGTGCCAGCAGCCCGGGGAACCCGGAGACCCAGTACTTC.